Below are 16 T cell receptor beta chains sequenced from a single sample in a study of cytomegalovirus exposure and HLA in healthy donors. PCR employed 60 Vbeta and 13 Jbeta primers. Clones were sequenced by immunoSEQ multiplex PCR, and TCRdb holds only the in-frame ones, with some missing. Of some 130,000 clones listed, around 74% were seen once; the top ten hold under 3.5%. Sequencing was performed on PBMCs. The receptor set was obtained from a man under 40 in good health and CMV-seronegative.

The rearrangement links TRBV5-1 to TRBJ2-7; tentatively, D is TRBD2 (8 bases). Trimming cost V 0 bases and J 7 bases, with 17 bases left between them. Germline assignment: CDR1 SGHRS and CDR2 YFSETQ. This CDR3 has 15 amino acids. The CDR3 nucleotides are TGCGCCAGCAGCTTGGCGGGAGGGGGCACGGAAGAGCAGTACTTC. This gives the protein CASSLAGGGTEEQYF.

This clone was counted a single time. The chain couples TRBV6-5 to TRBJ2-7; 7 bases are a match to TRBD1. The CDR3 is 15 amino acids. The V gene's germline CDR1 is MNHEY and CDR2 SVGAGI. Trimming took 5 bases from V and 2 from J; bases not matched to a gene: 9. The CDR3 DNA follows: TGTGCCAGCAGTGTCTACCGGGACAGTGCCTACGAGCAGTACTTC. This gives the protein CASSVYRDSAYEQYF.

This chain links TRBV5-4 with TRBJ2-7; 7 bases fit TRBD1. CDR1 and CDR2 (germline): SGHNT, YYREEE (reference sequence). This CDR3 region has 15 residues. J lost 3 bases, V lost 0 bases, and 6 bases had no gene match. CDR3 nucleotides: TGTGCCAGCAGCTTGGGGACAGGAGGCTTCTACGAGCAGTACTTC. Its translation: CASSLGTGGFYEQYF. Full variable domain (rest looked up from reference TRBV5-4 and TRBJ2-7): ETGVTQSPTHLIKTRGQQVTLRCSSQSGHNTVSWYQQALGQGPQFIFQYYREEENGRGNFPPRFSGLQFPNYSSELNVNALELDDSALYLCASSLGTGGFYEQYFGPGTRLTVT.

CDR3 DNA sequence: TGTGCCAGCAGTCCGTATTTACAAGAGACCCAGTACTTC. It translates to CASSPYLQETQYF. The chain combines TRBV27 with TRBJ2-5, with D hard to call. Germline loops: CDR1 MNHEY, CDR2 SMNVEV (reference sequence). The CDR3 contains 13 residues. V lost 5 bases and J 2 bases, leaving 9 bases between the germline ends.

This clone was picked up one time. The chain joins TRBV6-1 to TRBJ2-1; possibly TRBD1 for D (7 bases). The CDR3 spans 14 residues. Germline V gene data show CDR1 as MNHNS and CDR2 as SASEGT. Trimming removed 4 bases at V and 7 bases at J, with 14 bases between. This CDR3 reads CASSVQQGGNEQFF. DNA of the CDR3: TGTGCCAGCAGTGTGCAGCAGGGGGGTAATGAGCAGTTCTTC.

The chain uses TRBV7-9 and TRBJ1-1; no clear D. Germline V CDR1 and CDR2: SEHNR, FQNEAQ (reference sequence). CDR3 length: 14 amino acids. Trimming took off 3 bases at V and 0 bases at J, with 8 bases between the two ends. The CDR3 loop is CASSFSGMNTEAFF. The DNA of the CDR3 is TGTGCCAGCAGCTTCTCGGGGATGAACACTGAAGCTTTCTTT.

The rearrangement links TRBV29-1 to TRBJ2-7; a weak D match, TRBD2 (5 bases). The CDR3 spans 17 residues. In germline, CDR1 is SQVTM, CDR2 ANQGSEA. V dropped 1 base and J dropped 5 bases, with 24 bases sitting between them. The CDR3 region is CSVEGGPGTFPVDEQYF. CDR3 nucleotides: TGCAGCGTTGAAGGCGGACCGGGAACTTTCCCCGTCGACGAGCAGTACTTC.

Here the CDR3 reads CASSLGAEEKLFF. The CDR3 bases are TGTGCCAGCAGCTTAGGTGCAGAAGAAAAACTGTTTTTT. The genes are TRBV7-9 and TRBJ1-4; D uncertain. The germline V gene has CDR1 SEHNR and CDR2 FQNEAQ (reference sequence). This CDR3 has 13 residues. V lost 1 base and J lost 8, with 8 bases in between.

The chain joins TRBV28 to TRBJ1-1, with a weak D call TRBD1 (6 bases). The CDR3 covers 14 residues. Per germline, CDR1 MDHEN and CDR2 SYDVKM. V was pared by 5 bases and J by 7 bases, with 17 bases between. The CDR3 sequence: CASSVIQGRNEAFF. The CDR3 DNA sequence: TGTGCCAGCAGTGTTATACAGGGCCGGAATGAAGCTTTCTTT.

In its sample, this clone was seen a few times. V gene TRBV6-6 combines with J gene TRBJ2-7; the match to TRBD1 covers 7 bases. In germline, CDR1 is MNHNY, CDR2 SVGAGI (reference sequence). CDR3 length: 16 amino acids. Unmatched junction bases numbered 13, after V lost 6 bases and J lost 2 bases. CDR3 sequence reads: CASSITGQLLTYEQYF. For the CDR3, the DNA is TGTGCCAGCAGCATAACGGGACAGCTTCTCACCTACGAGCAGTACTTC.

The CDR3 spells CASSLIGRGYGYTF. The CDR3 DNA follows: TGTGCCAGCAGTTTAATCGGCAGGGGGTATGGCTACACCTTC. The chain carries TRBV27 and TRBJ1-2; 7 bases are shared with TRBD1. CDR1 is MNHEY and CDR2 is SMNVEV in the germline V gene (reference sequence). The CDR3 runs to 14 residues. Trimming cost V 2 bases and J 5 bases; bases outside gene matches: 5.

This clone was seen just once. The V and J genes are TRBV5-1 and TRBJ2-7, with TRBD1 matching over 7 bases. The trim removed 4 bases at V and 2 bases at J, leaving 3 bases unmatched. Germline V gene sequence: CDR1 SGHRS, CDR2 YFSETQ. This CDR3 comprises 13 residues. In nucleotides, the CDR3 is TGCGCCAGCAGCGTCCAGGGGGCCTACGAGCAGTACTTC. Its translation: CASSVQGAYEQYF. Full variable domain (rest looked up from reference TRBV5-1 and TRBJ2-7): KAGVTQTPRYLIKTRGQQVTLSCSPISGHRSVSWYQQTPGQGLQFLFEYFSETQRNKGNFPGRFSGRQFSNSRSEMNVSTLELGDSALYLCASSVQGAYEQYFGPGTRLTVT.

The V and J genes are TRBV7-8 and TRBJ2-3; the D gene is possibly TRBD1 (6 bases). The germline V and J ends were trimmed by 5 bases and 4 bases, with 16 bases remaining between them. This CDR3 region has 15 residues. Germline CDR1 reads SGHVS; CDR2 reads FQNEAQ. The CDR3: CASSTQRTEPDTQYF. CDR3 bases: TGTGCCAGCAGCACACAACGGACAGAGCCAGATACGCAGTATTTT.

This clone occurred once. Written as DNA, the CDR3 is TGTGCCAGCAGCGTGACCGGGACCCGGGCGGGGGAGCAGTACTTC. Encoded protein: CASSVTGTRAGEQYF. The chain couples TRBV9 to TRBJ2-7; weak D call: TRBD2 (6 bases). The CDR3 is 15 amino acids. The V end lost 2 bases, the J end lost 7 bases, and 19 bases lay between the germline ends. Germline CDR1 and CDR2: SGDLS and YYNGEE.

The chain has TRBV28 and TRBJ2-2; D not certain. Germline V gene lookup returns CDR1 MDHEN and CDR2 SYDVKM. V lost 2 bases, J lost 3 bases, and 7 bases lay in between. The CDR3 contains 14 residues. Here the CDR3 DNA reads TGTGCCAGCAGTTTAAGACGGGACACCGGGGAGCTGTTTTTT. It specifies CASSLRRDTGELFF.

The J gene is TRBJ2-7, the V gene TRBV7-6; TRBD1 agrees at 12 bases. The V gene end was trimmed by 3 bases and the J gene end by 6 bases; junction bases not matched to a gene: 9. Germline CDR1 reads SGHVS; CDR2 reads FNYEAQ. The length of the CDR3 is 16 residues. The CDR3, as DNA: TGTGCCAGCAGCTTTTCCGGGGGGGACAGGGGGCTCGAGCAGTACTTC. Its translation is CASSFSGGDRGLEQYF.